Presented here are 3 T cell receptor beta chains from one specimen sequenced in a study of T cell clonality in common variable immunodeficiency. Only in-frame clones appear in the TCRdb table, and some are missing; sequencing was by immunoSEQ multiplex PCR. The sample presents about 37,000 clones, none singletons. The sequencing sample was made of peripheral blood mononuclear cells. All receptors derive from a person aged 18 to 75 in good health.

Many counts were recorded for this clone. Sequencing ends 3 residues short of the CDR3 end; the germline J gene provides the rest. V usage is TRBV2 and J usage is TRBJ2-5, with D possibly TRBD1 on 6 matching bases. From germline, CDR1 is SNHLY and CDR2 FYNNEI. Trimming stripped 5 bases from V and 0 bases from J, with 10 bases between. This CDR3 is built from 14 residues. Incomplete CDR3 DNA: TGTGCCAGCAGTTTGGACAGATACCAAGAGACC. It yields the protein CASSLDRYQET. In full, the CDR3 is CASSLDRYQETQYF. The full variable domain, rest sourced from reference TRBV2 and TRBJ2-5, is EPEVTQTPSHQVTQMGQEVILRCVPISNHLYFYWYRQILGQKVEFLVSFYNNEISEKSEIFDDQFSVERPDGSNFTLKIRSTKLEDSAMYFCASSLDRYQETQYFGPGTRLLVL.

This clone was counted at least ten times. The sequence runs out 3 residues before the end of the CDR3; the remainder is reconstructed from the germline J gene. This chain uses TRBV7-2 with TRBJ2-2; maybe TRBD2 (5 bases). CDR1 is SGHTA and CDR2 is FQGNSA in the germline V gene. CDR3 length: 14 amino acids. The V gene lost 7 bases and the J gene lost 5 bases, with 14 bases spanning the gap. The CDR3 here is CASTQIIATGELFF. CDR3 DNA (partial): TGTGCCAGCACCCAGATTATAGCGACCGGGGAG.

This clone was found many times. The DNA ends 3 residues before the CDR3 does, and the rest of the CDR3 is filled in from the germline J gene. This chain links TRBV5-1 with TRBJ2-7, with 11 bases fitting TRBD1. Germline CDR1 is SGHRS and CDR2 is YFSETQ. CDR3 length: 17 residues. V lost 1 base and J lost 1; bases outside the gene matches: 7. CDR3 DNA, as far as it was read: TGCGCCAGCAGCTTGCCTGGGACAGGGGGTTTTTCCTACGAG. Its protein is CASSLPGTGGFSYE. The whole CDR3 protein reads CASSLPGTGGFSYEQYF.